This TCR beta chain derives from a study of cytomegalovirus exposure and HLA in healthy donors. Whole-study context: Unique TCR beta sequences numbering about 100 million came from around 180 million T cells in an earlier analysis. Study-level points and caveats: It emerged from a later analysis that several of the most significant clusters appeared to be linked to common viral pathogens. V- and J-gene trimming in TCR beta was tied to a missense DCLRE1C variant by an analysis performed later.

PCR was performed using 60 Vbeta and 13 Jbeta primers. Some clones are missing from TCRdb's copy, which holds only in-frame ones; the method was immunoSEQ multiplex PCR. The sample consists of 95,000 to 100,000 clones, over 75% of them appearing once. For this clone: The antigen is undetermined.

Germline V CDR1 and CDR2: MDHEN, SYDVKM. CDR3 length: 15 residues. Trimming removed 6 bases from V and 5 bases from J; junction bases left unmatched: 13. This clonotype was obtained from a female donor in good health and CMV-seropositive. The sample was PBMCs. The V gene is TRBV28, the J gene TRBJ2-7, with 7 bases lining up with TRBD1. CDR3 loop: CASRLGQRLTNEQYF. CDR3 sequence (DNA): TGTGCCAGCAGATTGGGACAGCGCCTGACTAACGAGCAGTACTTC.